The clone carrying this TCR beta chain was detected only once. Profiled with immunoSEQ multiplex PCR; TCRdb holds only in-frame clones, not every one. The sample has fewer than 200,000 clones; roughly 95% are singletons. This entry is derived from a study of control samples from healthy donors and cancer patients. The ends lost 5 bases at V and 6 bases at J; junction bases unmatched: 5. CDR3 size: 14 residues. In germline, CDR1 is MNHEY, CDR2 SVGAGI. The clonotype was recovered from a woman in her twenties or thirties in good health. The specimen was blood. J is TRBJ1-1 and V is TRBV6-5, with 11 bases fitting TRBD1. The CDR3, as DNA: TGTGCCAGCAGTCGGGACAGGGGGGGTGCTGAAGCTTTCTTT. Amino acids: CASSRDRGGAEAFF.